This is a list of T cell receptor beta chains from one sample in a study of CD8+ T cells in alopecia areata. Measured with immunoSEQ multiplex PCR; TCRdb has only the in-frame clones, and not every one. This sample yields 90,000 to 100,000 clones, of which around 45% are seen a single time; about 1.2% belongs to the top ten. Input material: CD4+ T cells sorted from blood. These receptor sequences come from a human donor with alopecia areata. CDR3s include the opening cysteine and the closing phenylalanine or tryptophan. The D gene is left open where the match is weak. Size is omitted from some rows. Given values are once, few, many or a class for expanded clones.

>TRBV7-2|few|TRBJ2-6|-
TGTGCCAGCAGCCAAGGTCAACCTGGGGCCAACGTCCTGACTTTC
CASSQGQPGANVLTF
>TRBV6-1|-|TRBJ2-7|-
TGTGCCAGCAGTGAAGCCGGGCACGAGCAGTACTTC
CASSEAGHEQYF
>TRBV5-1|-|TRBJ1-2|TRBD1
TGCGCCAGCAGCTTGGAAGGACAGGATTATGGCTACACCTTC
CASSLEGQDYGYTF
>TRBV6-6|few|TRBJ1-4|-
TGTGCCAGCAACCGACGTCGAGGGAATGAAAAACTGTTTTTT
CASNRRRGNEKLFF
>TRBV6-5|once|TRBJ2-7|-
TGTGCCAGCAGTTACAGAAACGGGAACGAGCAGTACTTC
CASSYRNGNEQYF
>TRBV5-4|-|TRBJ2-7|-
TGTGCCAGCAGGAGCCGTGGTTTGGGGGGCCTCTACGAGCAGTACTTC
CASRSRGLGGLYEQYF
>TRBV5-4|-|TRBJ2-5|-
TGTGCCAGCAGCTTGGCCACTGCTGCTCTAGGCGAGACCCAGTACTTC
CASSLATAALGETQYF
>TRBV7-2|few|TRBJ2-3|-
TGTGCCAGCAGCCTTTACCGGACCCCTAGCACAGATACGCAGTATTTT
CASSLYRTPSTDTQYF
>TRBV5-4|-|TRBJ2-7|-
TGTGCCAGCAGCTTGGACAGGTCCTACGAGCAGTACTTC
CASSLDRSYEQYF
>TRBV29-1|few|TRBJ2-1|TRBD2
TGCAGCACCCGATCCGCGGGAGGTAGAAACAATGAGCAGTTCTTC
CSTRSAGGRNNEQFF
>TRBV29-1|-|TRBJ2-5|-
TGCAGCGTTTTGTCGGAATTGTTGGTCCAGTACTTC
CSVLSELLVQYF
>TRBV19|-|TRBJ2-5|-
TGTGCCAGTAGTATTCCCGGATGGGGAGAGACCCAGTACTTC
CASSIPGWGETQYF
>TRBV29-1|-|TRBJ2-5|-
TGCAGCGTCCGTGGACGTCAACAAGAGACCCAGTACTTC
CSVRGRQQETQYF
>TRBV4-1|-|TRBJ2-5|-
TGCGCCAGCAGCCACTTGGCGGAGGGGGCAGGAGAGACCCAGTACTTC
CASSHLAEGAGETQYF
>TRBV4-2|-|TRBJ2-7|-
TGTGCCAGCAGCCAAGATTGGCAGGCGGGCTACGAGCAGTACTTC
CASSQDWQAGYEQYF
>TRBV5-1|-|TRBJ2-7|-
TGCGCCAGCAGCCGATCCGGGACCCCAGGCGAGCAGTACTTC
CASSRSGTPGEQYF
>TRBV30|-|TRBJ2-1|-
TGTGCCTGGAGTGCAATCAGCAGACCCAACAATGAGCAGTTCTTC
CAWSAISRPNNEQFF
>TRBV20-1|few|TRBJ2-3|TRBD1
TGCAGTGCTGGAGAGGGGACAGTAATTTGGTTT
CSAGEGTVIWF
>TRBV18|few|TRBJ2-7|-
TGTGCCAGCTCACCACCGGCAGGGCTTGACGAGCAGTACTTC
CASSPPAGLDEQYF
>TRBV5-1|-|TRBJ2-3|-
TGCGCCAGCAGCTTGTCTAGAATGACAGATACGCAGTATTTT
CASSLSRMTDTQYF
>TRBV4-1|-|TRBJ1-1|TRBD1
TGCGCCAGCAGCCGCTCCGGGACAGACATGAACACTGAAGCTTTCTTT
CASSRSGTDMNTEAFF
>TRBV12-5|few|TRBJ2-5|-
TGTGCTAGTGGCGACAATCTAGAGACCCAGTACTTC
CASGDNLETQYF
>TRBV5-8|-|TRBJ2-3|-
TGTGCCAGCATCGTCCCGTTCTTGGCAGATACGCAGTATTTT
CASIVPFLADTQYF
>TRBV29-1|few|TRBJ2-7|-
TGCAGCGTCGGGCGGGAAGACTACGAGCAGTACTTC
CSVGREDYEQYF
>TRBV2|-|TRBJ1-1|-
TGTGCCAGCAGCCCCGGGTGGGCTGTCGGGACTGAAGCTTTCTTT
CASSPGWAVGTEAFF
>TRBV7-2|once|TRBJ2-1|TRBD2
TGTGCCAGCAGCTTAGGACTAGCGGGGGTCTACAATGAGCAGTTCTTC
CASSLGLAGVYNEQFF
>TRBV18|-|TRBJ2-3|TRBD1
TGTGCCAGCTCACCAGCCGGGACAGGAGCTCCTAGCACAGATACGCAGTATTTT
CASSPAGTGAPSTDTQYF
>TRBV4-3|-|TRBJ2-5|-
TGCGCCAGCAGCCAAGATTATAGCTCCCAAGAGACCCAGTACTTC
CASSQDYSSQETQYF
>TRBV30|-|TRBJ1-4|-
TGTGCCTGGAGTTTCAGGGGAACTAATGAAAAACTGTTTTTT
CAWSFRGTNEKLFF
>TRBV5-1|-|TRBJ2-2|-
TGCGCCAGCAGCTTGGATCCAGGCGCGCCCGGGGAGCTGTTTTTT
CASSLDPGAPGELFF
>TRBV28|-|TRBJ1-1|-
TGTGCCAGCAGTTTAATCCTCAAGAACACTGAAGCTTTCTTT
CASSLILKNTEAFF
>TRBV30|-|TRBJ2-1|-
TGTGCCTGGAGTGAGGGTGGTAAGCAGTTCTTC
CAWSEGGKQFF
>TRBV2|-|TRBJ1-5|TRBD1
TGTGCCAGCAGTCGGCAGGGGGGCAATCAGCCCCAGCATTTT
CASSRQGGNQPQHF
>TRBV7-9|few|TRBJ2-7|-
TGTGCCAGCAGCTTAGCGGGGATCTCCTACGAGCAGTACTTC
CASSLAGISYEQYF
>TRBV11-2|few|TRBJ2-7|-
TGTGCCAGCAGCTTAAGACCTTGGGAGCAGTACTTC
CASSLRPWEQYF
>TRBV29-1|-|TRBJ2-7|TRBD2
TGCAGCGTTGGCGCCGGACTAGCGGGACCTTACGAGCAGTACTTC
CSVGAGLAGPYEQYF
>TRBV5-6|-|TRBJ1-1|-
TGTGCCAGCAGCTTGGCTCTGACAGCACGGAACACTGAAGCTTTCTTT
CASSLALTARNTEAFF
>TRBV5-1|-|TRBJ1-1|-
TGCGCCAGCAGCCCCAACAGGGTCCGGTACACTGAAGCTTTCTTT
CASSPNRVRYTEAFF
>TRBV29-1|-|TRBJ1-2|-
TGCAGCGTTGAAGACCCCGTTGGTCGTTATGGCTACACCTTC
CSVEDPVGRYGYTF
>TRBV7-6|-|TRBJ2-7|TRBD1
TGTGCCAGCAGCTTAGTGGCAGGGGGCAGGAACGAGCAGTACTTC
CASSLVAGGRNEQYF
>TRBV4-3|-|TRBJ1-6|TRBD1
TGCGCCAGCAGCCAAGTTTCGGCGACAGGGTGGTCACCCCTCCACTTT
CASSQVSATGWSPLHF
>TRBV15|-|TRBJ2-5|-
TGTGCCACCAGCAGAGACTTCGAAGAGACCCAGTACTTC
CATSRDFEETQYF
>TRBV6-1|-|TRBJ2-7|-
TGTGCCAGCGACCGCCGACAAGGGCGGACCTACGAGCAGTACTTC
CASDRRQGRTYEQYF
>TRBV5-1|-|TRBJ2-5|TRBD2
TGCGCCAGCAGCAGAACGGTACTAGCGGGGGACCAAGAGACCCAGTACTTC
CASSRTVLAGDQETQYF
>TRBV14|few|TRBJ2-3|-
TGTGCCAGCAGCTACAGCACAGATACGCAGTATTTT
CASSYSTDTQYF
>TRBV30|-|TRBJ1-2|-
TGTGCCTGGAGTCGGGGCGGTGGCTACACCTTC
CAWSRGGGYTF
>TRBV18|-|TRBJ1-1|-
TGTGCCAGCTCATCGAACACTGAAGCTTTCTTT
CASSSNTEAFF
>TRBV7-2|few|TRBJ2-7|TRBD2
TGTGCCAGCAGCTTAGTAGCGGGAGTGAACGAGCAGTACTTC
CASSLVAGVNEQYF
>TRBV7-9|few|TRBJ1-2|-
TGTGCCAGCAGCTTAGTTGGACAGAACTATGGCTACACCTTC
CASSLVGQNYGYTF
>TRBV5-1|once|TRBJ1-1|-
TGCGCCAGCAGCTTGGCCTGGGGACGGCAATTTAGGAACACTGAAGCTTTCTTT
CASSLAWGRQFRNTEAFF
>TRBV2|-|TRBJ2-5|-
TGTGCCAGCAGTTCGGCGACCCAGTACTTC
CASSSATQYF
>TRBV2|once|TRBJ2-3|-
TGTGCCAGCAGACCGACTGTGACAGACCACACAGATACGCAGTATTTT
CASRPTVTDHTDTQYF
>TRBV15|-|TRBJ2-1|TRBD1
TGTGCCACCAGCAGACGGACAGGGGGCGGGAATGAGCAGTTCTTC
CATSRRTGGGNEQFF
>TRBV29-1|few|TRBJ1-1|-
TGCAGCGTTCGAGGGACCTTGAACACTGAAGCTTTCTTT
CSVRGTLNTEAFF
>TRBV7-2|-|TRBJ1-2|-
TGTGCCAGCAGCTTAGGCGCAGGGTTAGACTATGGCTACACCTTC
CASSLGAGLDYGYTF
>TRBV5-1|-|TRBJ2-7|TRBD1
TGCGCCAGCAGCACGGGACAGTACACCTACGAGCAGTACTTC
CASSTGQYTYEQYF
>TRBV23-1|few|TRBJ1-5|-
TGCGCCAGCCGCGCGGAGGGGTTTAGCAATCAGCCCCAGCATTTT
CASRAEGFSNQPQHF